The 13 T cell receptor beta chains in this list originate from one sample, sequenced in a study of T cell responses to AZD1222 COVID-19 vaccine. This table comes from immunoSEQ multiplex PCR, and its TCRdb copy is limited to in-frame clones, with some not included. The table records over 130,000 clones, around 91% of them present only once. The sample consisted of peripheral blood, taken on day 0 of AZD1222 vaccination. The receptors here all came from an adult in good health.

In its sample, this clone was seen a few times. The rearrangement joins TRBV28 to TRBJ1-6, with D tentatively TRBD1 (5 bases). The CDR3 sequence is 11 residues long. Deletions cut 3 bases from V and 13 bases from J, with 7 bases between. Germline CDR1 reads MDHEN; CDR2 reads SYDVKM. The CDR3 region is CASSLGHPLHF. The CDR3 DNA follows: TGTGCCAGCAGTTTGGGGCACCCCCTCCACTTT.

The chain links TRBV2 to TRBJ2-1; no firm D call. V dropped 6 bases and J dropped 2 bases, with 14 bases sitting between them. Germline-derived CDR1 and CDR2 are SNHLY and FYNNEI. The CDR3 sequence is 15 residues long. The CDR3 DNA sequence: TGTGCCAGCAGGACGAGACCTCATGCCTACAATGAGCAGTTCTTC. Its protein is CASRTRPHAYNEQFF.

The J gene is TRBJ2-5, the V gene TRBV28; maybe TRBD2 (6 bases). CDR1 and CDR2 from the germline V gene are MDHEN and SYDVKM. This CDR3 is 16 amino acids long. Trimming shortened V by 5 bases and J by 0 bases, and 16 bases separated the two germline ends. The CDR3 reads CASSAYTGSNQETQYF. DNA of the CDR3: TGTGCCAGCAGTGCTTATACCGGGAGCAACCAAGAGACCCAGTACTTC. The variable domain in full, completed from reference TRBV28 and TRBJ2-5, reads DVKVTQSSRYLVKRTGEKVFLECVQDMDHENMFWYRQDPGLGLRLIYFSYDVKMKEKGDIPEGYSVSREKKERFSLILESASTNQTSMYLCASSAYTGSNQETQYFGPGTRLLVL.

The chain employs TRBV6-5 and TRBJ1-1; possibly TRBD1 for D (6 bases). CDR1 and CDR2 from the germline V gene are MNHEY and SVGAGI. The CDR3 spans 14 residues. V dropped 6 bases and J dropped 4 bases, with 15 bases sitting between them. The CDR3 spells CASRPPEDSTEAFF. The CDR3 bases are TGTGCCAGCAGGCCCCCGGAGGACAGCACTGAAGCTTTCTTT.

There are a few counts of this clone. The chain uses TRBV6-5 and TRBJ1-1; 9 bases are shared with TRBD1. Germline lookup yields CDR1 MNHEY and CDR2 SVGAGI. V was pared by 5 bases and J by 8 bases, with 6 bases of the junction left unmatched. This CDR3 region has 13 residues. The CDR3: CASSNTGGGEAFF. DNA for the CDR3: TGTGCCAGCAGTAACACAGGGGGCGGGGAAGCTTTCTTT.

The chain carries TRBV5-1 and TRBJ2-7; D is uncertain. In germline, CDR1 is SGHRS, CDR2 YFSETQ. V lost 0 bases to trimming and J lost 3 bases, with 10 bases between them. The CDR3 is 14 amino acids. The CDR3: CASSLGDIIYEQYF. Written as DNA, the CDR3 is TGCGCCAGCAGCTTGGGCGACATCATCTACGAGCAGTACTTC.

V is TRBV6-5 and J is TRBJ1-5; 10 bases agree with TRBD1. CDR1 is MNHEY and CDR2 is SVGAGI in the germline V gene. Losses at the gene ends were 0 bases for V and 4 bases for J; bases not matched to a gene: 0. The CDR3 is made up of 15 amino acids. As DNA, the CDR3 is TGTGCCAGCAGTTACTCGGACAGGGGGAATCAGCCCCAGCATTTT. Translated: CASSYSDRGNQPQHF.

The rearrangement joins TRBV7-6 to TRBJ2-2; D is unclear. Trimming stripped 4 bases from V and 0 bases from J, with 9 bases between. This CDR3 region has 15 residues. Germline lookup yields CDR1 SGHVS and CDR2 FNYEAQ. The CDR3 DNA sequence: TGTGCCAGCAGCTCCCCCAGATCGAACACCGGGGAGCTGTTTTTT. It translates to CASSSPRSNTGELFF.

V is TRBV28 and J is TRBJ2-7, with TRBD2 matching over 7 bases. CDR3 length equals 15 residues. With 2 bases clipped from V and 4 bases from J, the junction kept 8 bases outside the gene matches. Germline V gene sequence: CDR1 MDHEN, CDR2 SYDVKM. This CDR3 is CASSLRRREGYEQYF. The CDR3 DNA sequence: TGTGCCAGCAGTTTACGGCGGAGGGAGGGGTACGAGCAGTACTTC.

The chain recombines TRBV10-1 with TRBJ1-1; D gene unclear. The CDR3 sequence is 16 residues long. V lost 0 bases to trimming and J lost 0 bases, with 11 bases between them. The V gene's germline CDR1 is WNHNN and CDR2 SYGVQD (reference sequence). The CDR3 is CASSESIGSMNTEAFF. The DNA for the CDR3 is TGCGCCAGCAGTGAGTCTATTGGCAGCATGAACACTGAAGCTTTCTTT.

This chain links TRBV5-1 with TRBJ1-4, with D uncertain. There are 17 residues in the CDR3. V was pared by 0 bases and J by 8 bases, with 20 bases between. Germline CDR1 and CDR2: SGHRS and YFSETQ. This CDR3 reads CASSLGAGALDGEKLFF. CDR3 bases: TGCGCCAGCAGCTTGGGGGCAGGAGCTCTGGACGGAGAAAAACTGTTTTTT.

In DNA, the CDR3 is TGTGCCAGCACTATGTGGGGCTATGGCTACACCTTC. Encoded protein: CASTMWGYGYTF. The chain joins TRBV12-3 or TRBV12-4 to TRBJ1-2, with D uncertain. The CDR3 spans 12 residues. V lost 7 bases to trimming and J lost 4 bases, with 10 bases between them.

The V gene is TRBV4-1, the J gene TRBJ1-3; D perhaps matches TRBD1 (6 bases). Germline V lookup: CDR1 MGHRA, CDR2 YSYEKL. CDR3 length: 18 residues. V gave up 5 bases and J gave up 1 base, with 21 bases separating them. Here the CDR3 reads CASSTPVPSGASGNTIYF. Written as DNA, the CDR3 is TGCGCCAGCAGCACCCCAGTTCCTTCGGGGGCTTCTGGAAACACCATATATTTT.